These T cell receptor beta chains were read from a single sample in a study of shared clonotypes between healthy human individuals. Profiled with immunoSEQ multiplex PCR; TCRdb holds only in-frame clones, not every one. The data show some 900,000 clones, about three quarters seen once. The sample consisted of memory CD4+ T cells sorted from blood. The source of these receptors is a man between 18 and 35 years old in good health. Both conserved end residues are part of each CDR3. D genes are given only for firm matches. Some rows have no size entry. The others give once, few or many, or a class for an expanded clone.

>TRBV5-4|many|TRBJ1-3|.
TGTGCCAGCAGCTCCGGGACCTTAGGAAACACCATATATTTT
CASSSGTLGNTIYF
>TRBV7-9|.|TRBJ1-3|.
TGTGCCAGCACGAAAGGTGCAGAATCTGGAAACACCATATATTTT
CASTKGAESGNTIYF
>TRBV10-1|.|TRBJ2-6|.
TGCGCCAGCATTGGTAGCTCTGGGGCCAACGTCCTGACTTTC
CASIGSSGANVLTF
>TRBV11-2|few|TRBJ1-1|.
TGTGCCAGCAGCTTAGGGGGGCTGAACACTGAAGCTTTCTTT
CASSLGGLNTEAFF
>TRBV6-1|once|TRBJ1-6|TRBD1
TGTGCCAGCAGCACCGACAGGGAAAATTCACCCCTCCACTTT
CASSTDRENSPLHF
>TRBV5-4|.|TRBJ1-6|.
TGTGCCAGCAGCTCTACTTCCGGGGGCTCCTATAATTCACCCCTCCACTTT
CASSSTSGGSYNSPLHF
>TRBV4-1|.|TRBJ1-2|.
TGCGCCAGCAGCCAAGAATTAAAGGGGTATGGCTACACCTTC
CASSQELKGYGYTF
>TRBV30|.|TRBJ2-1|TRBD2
TGTGCCTGGAACCAACTAGCGGGTATCGCTGAGCAGTTCTTC
CAWNQLAGIAEQFF
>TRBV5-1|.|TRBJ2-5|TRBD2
TGCGCCAGCAGCCACCCTAGCGGAGAGACCCAGTACTTC
CASSHPSGETQYF
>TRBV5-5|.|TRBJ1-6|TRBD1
TGTGCCAGCAGCCTCGGGACAGTTAATTCACCCCTCCACTTT
CASSLGTVNSPLHF
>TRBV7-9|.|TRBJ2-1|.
TGTGCCAGCAGCTTAGGGGAGGCCGGGAGAACGTCCCCTGAGCAGTTCTTC
CASSLGEAGRTSPEQFF
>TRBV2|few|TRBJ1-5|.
TGTGCCAGCATGCTCAGTGACTATCAGCCCCAGCATTTT
CASMLSDYQPQHF
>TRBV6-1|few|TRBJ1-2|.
TGTGCCAGCAGTGAATTGGGGCAGGGAGGCAAGGGTGGCTACACCTTC
CASSELGQGGKGGYTF
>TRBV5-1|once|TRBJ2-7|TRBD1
TGCGCCAGCAGCGTGTATAACAGGGGAAACGAGCAGTACTTC
CASSVYNRGNEQYF
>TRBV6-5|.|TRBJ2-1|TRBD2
TGTGCCAGCAGGACTAGCGGGGGAGTATACAATGAGCAGTTCTTC
CASRTSGGVYNEQFF
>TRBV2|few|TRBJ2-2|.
TGTGCCAGCAGTGAAGCGGGGCTAGCGTACCCCGGGGAGCTGTTTTTT
CASSEAGLAYPGELFF
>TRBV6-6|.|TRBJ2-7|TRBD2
TGTGCCAGCAGTTTGACTAGCGGATCCTACGAGCAGTACTTC
CASSLTSGSYEQYF
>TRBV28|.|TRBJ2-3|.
TGTGCCAGCAGTTTGAGGCAGCTCATAGATACGCAGTATTTT
CASSLRQLIDTQYF
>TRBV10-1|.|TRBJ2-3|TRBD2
TGCGCCAGCAGTGAGTCGGCTAGCGGGGGAGATACGCAGTATTTT
CASSESASGGDTQYF
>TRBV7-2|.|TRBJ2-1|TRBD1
TGTGCCAGCAGAGCCGGGACAGATTTGAAATACAATGAGCAGTTCTTC
CASRAGTDLKYNEQFF
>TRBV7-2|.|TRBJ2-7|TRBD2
TGTGCCAGCAGCTTAAGGGCGTCGCGGGAGGGGATCTACGAGCAGTACTTC
CASSLRASREGIYEQYF
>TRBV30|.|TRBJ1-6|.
TGTGCCTGGAGTGTAATCCCCAATGGTTCACCCCTCCACTTT
CAWSVIPNGSPLHF
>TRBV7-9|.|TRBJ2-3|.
TGTGCCAGCAGCCGGACCGCCGGGGTCAGCACAGATACGCAGTATTTT
CASSRTAGVSTDTQYF
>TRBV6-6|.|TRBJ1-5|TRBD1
TGTGCCAGCAGTTACGGGACAGGGACTCAGCCCCAGCATTTT
CASSYGTGTQPQHF
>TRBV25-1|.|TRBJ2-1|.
TGTGCCAGCAGTGAAGAGAGATGGCAGTTCTTC
CASSEERWQFF
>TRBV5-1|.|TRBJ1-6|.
TGCGCCAGCAGCTTGGGAGAAGTGAAATCACCCCTCCACTTT
CASSLGEVKSPLHF
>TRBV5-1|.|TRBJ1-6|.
TGCGCCAGCAGCTTGGGAAGCGGGAATTCACCCCTCCACTTT
CASSLGSGNSPLHF
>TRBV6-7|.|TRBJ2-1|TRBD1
TGTGCCAGCAGTTACTTGCGGACAGGGGACAATGAGCAGTTCTTC
CASSYLRTGDNEQFF
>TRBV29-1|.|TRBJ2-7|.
TGCAGCGTTGGGTTGACCGACAGACCCTTCGACTACGAGCAGTACTTC
CSVGLTDRPFDYEQYF
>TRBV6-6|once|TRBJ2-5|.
TGTGCCAGCAGTTACCGGACGCAAGAGACCCAGTACTTC
CASSYRTQETQYF
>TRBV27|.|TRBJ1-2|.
TGTGCCAGCAGTTTCCGCGAGGGGTTCTGGGGCTACACCTTC
CASSFREGFWGYTF
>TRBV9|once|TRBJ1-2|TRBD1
TGTGCCAGCAGACAACAGGGGATGGAGGGCTACACCTTC
CASRQQGMEGYTF
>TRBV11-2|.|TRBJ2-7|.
TGTGCCAGCAGCTTAGCGTCGGGAGAAGGATACGAGCAGTACTTC
CASSLASGEGYEQYF
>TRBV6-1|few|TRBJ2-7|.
TGTGCCAGCAGTGAAGTAATGGGTTGGGAGCAGTACTTC
CASSEVMGWEQYF
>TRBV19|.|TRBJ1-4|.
TGTGCCAGTAGTACTGGGACAAAAGCAACTAATGAAAAACTGTTTTTT
CASSTGTKATNEKLFF
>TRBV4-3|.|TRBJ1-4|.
TGCGCCAGCAGCCAAGCGGCGGGGGGTCTTACGGAAAAACTGTTTTTT
CASSQAAGGLTEKLFF
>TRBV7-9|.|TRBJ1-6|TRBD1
TGTGCCAGCAGCTTCGACAGGGGAGATTCACCCCTCCACTTT
CASSFDRGDSPLHF
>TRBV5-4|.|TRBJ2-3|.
TGTGCCAGCAGCTCGGGAATGAGGGGGAGAGGAAAAGATACGCAGTATTTT
CASSSGMRGRGKDTQYF
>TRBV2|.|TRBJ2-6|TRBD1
TGTGCCAGCAAACCGGGACAGGGATCCGGGGCCAACGTCCTGACTTTC
CASKPGQGSGANVLTF
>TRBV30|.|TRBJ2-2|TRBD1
TGTGCCTGCCGACAGGGGATGAACACCGGGGAGCTGTTTTTT
CACRQGMNTGELFF
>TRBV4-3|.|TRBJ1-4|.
TGCGCCAGCAGCCGAAATGGGGGGGCCATCGGCGAAAAACTGTTTTTT
CASSRNGGAIGEKLFF
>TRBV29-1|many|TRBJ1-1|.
TGCAGCGTCACTGGCGGGGGGCCCGGCACTGAAGCTTTCTTT
CSVTGGGPGTEAFF
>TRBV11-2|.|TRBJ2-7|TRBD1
TGTGCCAGCAGCTTAGAACAGGGGGAATTCTACGAGCAGTACTTC
CASSLEQGEFYEQYF
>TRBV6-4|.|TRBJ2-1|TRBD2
TGTGCCAGCAGTGAGCGACTAGCGGGAGGAGATGAGCAGTTCTTC
CASSERLAGGDEQFF
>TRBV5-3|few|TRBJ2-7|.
TGTGCCAGAAGCTTGGGACAGCTATCCTACGAGCAGTACTTC
CARSLGQLSYEQYF
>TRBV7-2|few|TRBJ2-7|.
TGTGCCAGCAGCTTAGCGCAGGCCTCCTACGAGCAGTACTTC
CASSLAQASYEQYF